This TCR beta chain derives from a study of OX40 agonist ivuxolimab in advanced cancers. Samples were taken at baseline and on day 1 of cycles 4 and 7. The CDR3 is made up of 14 amino acids. Germline V gene sequence: CDR1 SGHTA, CDR2 FQGNSA. Trimming at V came to 6 bases and at J to 2 bases, leaving 0 bases not matched to a gene. This table comes from immunoSEQ multiplex PCR, and its TCRdb copy is limited to in-frame clones, with some not included. Among about 100,000 clones listed, over 75% were seen once. This clone appeared once. The antigen remains unidentified. General observations from the study: Individuals who were partial responders at 0.1-3.0 mg/kg had clonal expansion that ranked among the lowest.

The TCR originated in an adult with an advanced solid tumor such as melanoma, head and neck, liver or kidney cancer. The sequencing here drew on CD4+ or CD8+ T cells sorted from blood, taken in a trial of the OX40 agonist ivuxolimab. The rearrangement links TRBV7-2 to TRBJ2-7; 14 bases fit TRBD2. CDR3 residues: CASRTSGGAYEQYF. For the CDR3, the DNA is TGTGCCAGCAGGACTAGCGGGGGGGCCTACGAGCAGTACTTC.